One sample yielded the 7 T cell receptor beta chains listed below, sequenced in a study of cytomegalovirus exposure and HLA in healthy donors. Use of 60 Vbeta and 13 Jbeta primers characterized the PCR. The assay was immunoSEQ multiplex PCR, and TCRdb's table has in-frame clones only and misses some. The data hold some 180,000 clones, with 70% to 80% observed a single time. Sequenced material: PBMCs. The receptors derive from a woman aged 25-40 years in good health and CMV-seropositive.

Notes on this clone: The identical CDR3 is also encoded by other nucleotide sequences in the sample. This rearrangement joins TRBV11-2 to TRBJ1-6; TRBD1 matches at 10 bases. The CDR3 has 15 amino acids. Germline V gene sequence: CDR1 SGHAT, CDR2 FQNNGV. V gave up 1 base and J gave up 6 bases; unmatched junction bases: 0. CDR3 DNA: TGTGCCAGCAGCTTAGGGACAGGGGGTAATTCACCCCTCCACTTT. Its protein product is CASSLGTGGNSPLHF. Combining the CDR3 with reference TRBV11-2 and TRBJ1-6 gives the whole variable domain EAGVAQSPRYKIIEKRQSVAFWCNPISGHATLYWYQQILGQGPKLLIQFQNNGVVDDSQLPKDRFSAERLKGVDSTLKIQPAKLEDSAVYLCASSLGTGGNSPLHFGNGTRLTVT.

The chain carries TRBV19 and TRBJ1-6, with 7 bases lining up with TRBD1. The V segment lost 5 bases and the J segment 11 bases; nucleotides outside the gene matches: 6. The germline V gene encodes CDR1 LNHDA and CDR2 SQIVND (reference sequence). The CDR3 is made up of 13 amino acids. The DNA of the CDR3 is TGTGCCAGTAGTCAGGGGGACTGGACACCCCTCCACTTT. Protein sequence: CASSQGDWTPLHF.

J is TRBJ1-2 and V is TRBV4-3, with TRBD1 identical over 7 bases. Germline loops: CDR1 LGHNA, CDR2 YSLEER. The CDR3 sequence is 14 residues long. With V trimmed by 3 bases and J by 8 bases, 9 bases remained unmatched. CDR3 in amino acids: CASSHRQGEGGYTF. CDR3 nucleotides: TGCGCCAGCAGCCATCGCCAGGGGGAAGGGGGCTACACCTTC.

V is TRBV7-6 and J is TRBJ2-1; D may be TRBD2 (5 bases). V lost 1 base to trimming and J lost 0 bases, with 10 bases between them. Germline CDR1 and CDR2: SGHVS and FNYEAQ. The CDR3 totals 16 residues. The CDR3 loop reads CASSLVRESSYNEQFF. The CDR3 DNA reads TGTGCCAGCAGCTTAGTAAGGGAGAGCTCCTACAATGAGCAGTTCTTC.

This chain links TRBV11-3 with TRBJ2-1; 11 bases match TRBD2. The CDR3 is 17 amino acids. Germline CDR1 is SGHNT and CDR2 is YENEEA. J gave up 3 bases and V 5 bases, and 9 bases lay outside the gene matches. In nucleotides, the CDR3 is TGTGCCAGCAGCCCGTACACTCTAGCGGGGGGCTACAATGAGCAGTTCTTC. This translates into CASSPYTLAGGYNEQFF.

The chain couples TRBV6-6 to TRBJ1-5, with 8 nucleotides matching TRBD1. Germline assignment: CDR1 MNHNY and CDR2 SVGAGI (reference sequence). Trimming removed 2 bases from V and 6 bases from J; junction bases left unmatched: 6. This CDR3 is built from 15 residues. Here the CDR3 reads CASSYPQGAGQPQHF. Here the CDR3 DNA reads TGTGCCAGCAGTTACCCGCAGGGGGCCGGTCAGCCCCAGCATTTT.

The chain has TRBV6-4 and TRBJ2-3, with 9 bases lining up with TRBD2. This CDR3 contains 15 residues. CDR1 and CDR2 (germline): MRHNA, SNTAGT. J lost 3 bases, V lost 5 bases, and 6 bases had no gene match. The CDR3 here is CASSQAGGATDTQYF. In DNA form, the CDR3 reads TGTGCCAGCAGTCAAGCGGGAGGCGCAACAGATACGCAGTATTTT.